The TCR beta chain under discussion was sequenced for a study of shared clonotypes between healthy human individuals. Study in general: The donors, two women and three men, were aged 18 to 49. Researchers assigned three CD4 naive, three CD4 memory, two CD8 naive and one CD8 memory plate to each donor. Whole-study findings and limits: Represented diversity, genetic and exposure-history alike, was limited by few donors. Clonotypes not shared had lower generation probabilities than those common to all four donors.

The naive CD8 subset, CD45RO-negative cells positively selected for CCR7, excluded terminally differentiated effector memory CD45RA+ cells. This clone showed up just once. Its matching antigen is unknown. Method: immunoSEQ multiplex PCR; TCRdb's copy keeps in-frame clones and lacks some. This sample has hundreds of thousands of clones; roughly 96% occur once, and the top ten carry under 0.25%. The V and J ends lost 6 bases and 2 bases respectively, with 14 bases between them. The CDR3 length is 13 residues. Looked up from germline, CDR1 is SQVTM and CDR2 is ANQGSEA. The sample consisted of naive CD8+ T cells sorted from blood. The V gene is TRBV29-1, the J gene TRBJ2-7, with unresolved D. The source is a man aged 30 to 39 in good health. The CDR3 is CSVRRAETYEQYF. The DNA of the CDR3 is TGCAGCGTCCGAAGGGCTGAAACCTACGAGCAGTACTTC.